One sample yielded the 29 T cell receptor beta chains listed below, sequenced in a study of blood T cell repertoires in COVID-19. This table comes from immunoSEQ multiplex PCR, and its TCRdb copy is limited to in-frame clones, with some not included. The sample records 70,000 or so clones, about 90% being singletons. Sequenced material: peripheral blood. The receptors here all came from a human donor in a cohort sampled during active COVID-19.

V usage is TRBV10-3 and J usage is TRBJ1-5, with D hard to call. This CDR3 contains 16 residues. Trimming left V 2 bases short and J 3 bases short, with 14 bases between. The germline CDR1 and CDR2 sequences are ENHRY and SYGVKD. The CDR3 region has the DNA TGTGCCATCAGTGAGAGTGGCAGTTCCCCCAATCAGCCCCAGCATTTT. Amino acids: CAISESGSSPNQPQHF.

The genes are TRBV21-1 and TRBJ2-6; the table names TRBD1, a call not compared with the DNA. TRBV21-1 is labeled a pseudogene. The CDR3 consists of 17 residues. In nucleotides, the CDR3 is TGTGCCAGCATCCGGGACAGGGTTCCCTCTGGGGCCAACGTCCTGACTTTC. Translating gives CASIRDRVPSGANVLTF.

The V and J genes are TRBV19 and TRBJ2-7; TRBD2 might be the D (6 bases). V lost 5 bases, J lost 2 bases, and 13 bases lay in between. This CDR3 has 14 amino acids. The V gene's germline CDR1 is LNHDA and CDR2 SQIVND (reference sequence). CDR3 nucleotides: TGTGCCAGTAGTGCAGCGGGCGGAGCCTACGAGCAGTACTTC. It codes for CASSAAGGAYEQYF.

This clone was observed a single time. The genes are TRBV5-4 and TRBJ2-7; 13 positions agree with TRBD2. Germline CDR1 reads SGHNT; CDR2 reads YYREEE (reference sequence). V lost 0 bases to trimming and J lost 12 bases; unmatched junction nucleotides: 9. The CDR3 has 15 amino acids. The CDR3 DNA reads TGTGCCAGCAGCTTGGGGGGACTAGCGGGGCGGGAAGGGTACTTC. Protein: CASSLGGLAGREGYF.

In this sample, this clone turned up once. The chain couples TRBV5-6 to TRBJ1-1; 8 bases are shared with TRBD1. CDR3 length equals 15 residues. Germline values: CDR1 SGHDT, CDR2 YYEEEE. The ends lost 7 bases at V and 1 base at J; junction bases unmatched: 9. For the CDR3, the DNA is TGTGCCAGCTGGGCGACAGGGGAGAGGAACACTGAAGCTTTCTTT. It codes for CASWATGERNTEAFF.

This clone was observed once. The genes are TRBV5-8 and TRBJ2-1; TRBD1 matches 12 bases. The V gene's germline CDR1 is SGHTS and CDR2 YDEGEE. J lost 4 bases, V lost 4 bases, and 6 bases had no gene match. The CDR3 covers 16 residues. The CDR3 nucleotides read TGTGCCAGCAGCCCGGGGGACAGGGGGCGTTACAATGAGCAGTTCTTC. This sequence encodes CASSPGDRGRYNEQFF.

The V and J genes are TRBV9 and TRBJ2-7; TRBD2 matches at 14 bases. The CDR3 has 15 residues. V was pared by 4 bases and J by 5 bases, with 5 bases of the junction left unmatched. The germline gives CDR1 SGDLS, CDR2 YYNGEE. CDR3 in DNA: TGTGCCAGCAGCCCATCGACTAGCGGGGGGGACGAGCAGTACTTC. Its protein product is CASSPSTSGGDEQYF.

The chain carries TRBV27 and TRBJ1-4; no clear D gene. The CDR3 runs 15 residues. V was trimmed by 7 bases and J by 4 bases, leaving 16 bases between them. Per germline, CDR1 MNHEY and CDR2 SMNVEV (reference sequence). This CDR3 reads CASKVATSHNEKLFF. The CDR3 nucleotides read TGTGCCAGCAAAGTAGCCACCTCTCATAATGAAAAACTGTTTTTT.

The chain has TRBV7-2 and TRBJ1-5, with TRBD1 matching 7 bases. Per the germline V gene, CDR1 is SGHTA and CDR2 is FQGNSA. The CDR3 is made up of 15 amino acids. The J segment lost 4 bases and the V segment lost 1 base, leaving 4 bases of the junction unmatched. This CDR3 reads CASSLGTGPNQPQHF. For the CDR3, the DNA is TGTGCCAGCAGCTTAGGGACAGGCCCTAATCAGCCCCAGCATTTT.

This chain links TRBV30 with TRBJ2-7; 7 nucleotides match TRBD1. CDR1 is GTSNPN and CDR2 is SVGIG in the germline V gene (reference sequence). The CDR3 totals 12 residues. Here the CDR3 DNA reads TGTGCGTCCGACTCCAGGGGGAACGAGCAGTACTTC. It is translated as CASDSRGNEQYF.

The genes are TRBV2 and TRBJ1-5; D is ambiguous. The CDR3 spans 14 residues. Trimming removed 6 bases from V and 4 bases from J, with 13 bases in between. In germline, CDR1 is SNHLY, CDR2 FYNNEI. Written as DNA, the CDR3 is TGTGCCAGCAGGAGTACCGGGTCGAATCAGCCCCAGCATTTT. Translating it yields CASRSTGSNQPQHF.

The rearrangement joins TRBV13 to TRBJ1-1, with D possibly being TRBD1 (6 bases). Germline V gives CDR1 PRHDT, CDR2 FYEKMQ (reference sequence). Trimming shortened V by 5 bases and J by 2 bases, and 12 bases separated the two germline ends. The length of the CDR3 is 14 residues. The CDR3 nucleotides are TGTGCCAGCAGCCCGTACAGGGTTAACACTGAAGCTTTCTTT. Translation: CASSPYRVNTEAFF.

V usage is TRBV5-1 and J usage is TRBJ1-6, with a possible D match to TRBD1 (5 bases). Germline V CDR1 and CDR2: SGHRS, YFSETQ. Trimming took 7 bases from V and 7 from J, leaving 12 bases between them. The CDR3 is made up of 13 amino acids. Here the CDR3 DNA reads TGCGCCAGCGGCGGGACGGTAAATTCACCCCTCCACTTT. Translating gives CASGGTVNSPLHF. Filled out from reference TRBV5-1 and TRBJ1-6, the complete variable domain reads KAGVTQTPRYLIKTRGQQVTLSCSPISGHRSVSWYQQTPGQGLQFLFEYFSETQRNKGNFPGRFSGRQFSNSRSEMNVSTLELGDSALYLCASGGTVNSPLHFGNGTRLTVT.

The rearrangement uses TRBV2 and TRBJ1-3, with 7 positions matching TRBD1. The CDR3 spans 17 residues. Per the germline V gene, CDR1 is SNHLY and CDR2 is FYNNEI. Losses at the gene ends were 6 bases for V and 2 bases for J; bases not matched to a gene: 13. The CDR3 loop reads CASRGPQGVPPGNTIYF. In DNA form, the CDR3 reads TGTGCCAGCAGGGGCCCCCAGGGGGTGCCACCTGGAAACACCATATATTTT.

This chain connects TRBV12-3 or TRBV12-4 to TRBJ1-1, with 8 bases matching TRBD1. The trim removed 2 bases at V and 6 bases at J, leaving 2 bases unmatched. The CDR3 runs 13 residues. The CDR3 sequence: CASSLRGQAEAFF. CDR3 DNA: TGTGCCAGCAGTTTAAGGGGACAGGCTGAAGCTTTCTTT.

This chain links TRBV27 with TRBJ1-4; D might be TRBD1 (5 bases). The CDR3 runs to 13 residues. Trimming removed 6 bases from V and 0 bases from J, with 5 bases in between. Looked up from germline, CDR1 is MNHEY and CDR2 is SMNVEV (reference sequence). The CDR3 region has the DNA TGTGCCAGCAGAGGGGCAACTAATGAAAAACTGTTTTTT. This sequence encodes CASRGATNEKLFF.

The chain employs TRBV6-5 and TRBJ1-1; 8 bases line up with TRBD1. Germline loops: CDR1 MNHEY, CDR2 SVGAGI. There are 15 residues in the CDR3. Germline trimming cut 6 bases from V and 0 bases from J; bases unmatched to any gene: 6. The CDR3 DNA sequence: TGTGCCAGCAGGGGGGAGGACAGGGTGAACACTGAAGCTTTCTTT. Its protein is CASRGEDRVNTEAFF.

The chain combines TRBV29-1 with TRBJ2-7, with 7 nucleotides matching TRBD1. CDR3 length: 13 residues. With 2 bases clipped from V and 0 bases from J, the junction kept 1 base outside the gene matches. Looked up from germline, CDR1 is SQVTM and CDR2 is ANQGSEA. The CDR3 protein is CSVERDSSYEQYF. The CDR3 bases are TGCAGCGTTGAACGGGACAGCTCCTACGAGCAGTACTTC.

Comments on this clone: The CDR3 end shows no conserved phenylalanine or tryptophan, and so a read error is likely. Because the CDR3's place on the DNA is in doubt, the DNA is left out and the CDR3 is given as listed by TCRdb. The J gene is TRBJ2-7, the V gene TRBV5-5; no check of the table's D call, TRBD1, against the DNA was made. The CDR3 has 13 residues if both end residues are counted. The germline gives CDR1 SGHKS, CDR2 YYEKEE (reference sequence). The CDR3 sequence is CASSLQTGTGGFL.

Only a few counts were recorded for this clone. V and J are TRBV10-3 and TRBJ2-7; TRBD1 might be the D (6 bases). V dropped 10 bases and J dropped 0 bases, with 16 bases sitting between them. The CDR3 is 14 amino acids. Germline V lookup: CDR1 ENHRY, CDR2 SYGVKD. The CDR3 bases are TGTGCCACCGGATTAACAGGGTACTCCTACGAGCAGTACTTC. It encodes CATGLTGYSYEQYF.

The chain employs TRBV5-8 and TRBJ1-5, with D uncertain. Trimming took 0 bases from V and 0 from J, leaving 13 bases between them. The CDR3 runs 17 residues. Germline CDR1 SGHTS, CDR2 YDEGEE. The CDR3 DNA reads TGTGCCAGCAGCTTGGAGTCGACATCTTATAGCAATCAGCCCCAGCATTTT. Protein: CASSLESTSYSNQPQHF.

The V and J genes are TRBV11-2 and TRBJ1-5; perhaps TRBD1 as D (5 bases). Between the trimmed V and J ends, which lost 5 bases and 0 bases, there was a span of 14 bases. The CDR3 sequence is 16 residues long. Germline CDR1 SGHAT, CDR2 FQNNGV. Here the CDR3 reads CASSPDSYYSNQPQHF. CDR3 DNA: TGTGCCAGCAGCCCAGACAGTTATTATAGCAATCAGCCCCAGCATTTT.

The chain recombines TRBV5-4 with TRBJ1-1, with a weak D call TRBD1 (6 bases). Germline V gene data show CDR1 as SGHNT and CDR2 as YYREEE (reference sequence). Trimming removed 5 bases at V and 6 bases at J, with 17 bases between. This CDR3 region has 14 residues. CDR3 sequence reads: CASSLTGFRAEAFF. The CDR3 bases are TGTGCCAGCAGTCTGACAGGTTTCAGAGCTGAAGCTTTCTTT.

The V gene is TRBV19, the J gene TRBJ1-5; the D gene is possibly TRBD1 (5 bases). This CDR3 has 13 residues. Trimming stripped 5 bases from V and 12 bases from J, with 17 bases between. Germline CDR1 and CDR2: LNHDA and SQIVND (reference sequence). CDR3 coding DNA: TGTGCCAGTAGTGCCTGGTCGTCAGGGCACCAGCATTTT. This gives the protein CASSAWSSGHQHF.

This sequence joins TRBV2 and TRBJ1-2, with D perhaps matching TRBD1 (6 bases). The germline V gene encodes CDR1 SNHLY and CDR2 FYNNEI. V dropped 2 bases and J dropped 5 bases, with 9 bases sitting between them. The CDR3 consists of 13 residues. The CDR3 DNA sequence: TGTGCCAGCAGTGAAAGGACAGCTTATGGCTACACCTTC. Its protein product is CASSERTAYGYTF.

The chain links TRBV2 to TRBJ2-7, with TRBD1 as a possible D gene (6 bases). V lost 5 bases, J lost 3 bases, and 20 bases lay in between. CDR1 is SNHLY, CDR2 FYNNEI, per germline. CDR3 size: 16 residues. CDR3 in amino acids: CASSPKTRTAIYEQYF. The CDR3 DNA is TGTGCCAGCAGTCCAAAAACCCGGACAGCGATCTACGAGCAGTACTTC. Variable domain in full (rest from reference TRBV2 and TRBJ2-7): EPEVTQTPSHQVTQMGQEVILRCVPISNHLYFYWYRQILGQKVEFLVSFYNNEISEKSEIFDDQFSVERPDGSNFTLKIRSTKLEDSAMYFCASSPKTRTAIYEQYFGPGTRLTVT.

The chain uses TRBV7-2 and TRBJ2-7; 7 bases align to TRBD1. Germline V lookup: CDR1 SGHTA, CDR2 FQGNSA. The CDR3 has 14 amino acids. Trimming took 5 bases from V and 4 from J; bases not matched to a gene: 8. Here the CDR3 reads CASSQGGLRYEQYF. The CDR3 DNA reads TGTGCCAGCAGCCAAGGGGGCTTGAGGTACGAGCAGTACTTC.

This rearrangement joins TRBV9 to TRBJ2-7, with D maybe TRBD2 (6 bases). This CDR3 has 12 amino acids. Germline values: CDR1 SGDLS, CDR2 YYNGEE. V was trimmed by 3 bases and J by 4 bases, leaving 8 bases between them. This chain's CDR3 is CASSDSGYEQYF. Here the CDR3 DNA reads TGTGCCAGCAGCGATAGCGGTTACGAGCAGTACTTC.

The chain uses TRBV27 and TRBJ2-7, with D maybe TRBD1 (5 bases). The length of the CDR3 is 15 residues. Trimming shortened V by 7 bases and J by 0 bases, and 16 bases separated the two germline ends. The germline V gene has CDR1 MNHEY and CDR2 SMNVEV (reference sequence). CDR3 loop: CASTFTQESSYEQYF. In DNA, the CDR3 is TGTGCCAGCACCTTCACACAGGAAAGCTCCTACGAGCAGTACTTC.